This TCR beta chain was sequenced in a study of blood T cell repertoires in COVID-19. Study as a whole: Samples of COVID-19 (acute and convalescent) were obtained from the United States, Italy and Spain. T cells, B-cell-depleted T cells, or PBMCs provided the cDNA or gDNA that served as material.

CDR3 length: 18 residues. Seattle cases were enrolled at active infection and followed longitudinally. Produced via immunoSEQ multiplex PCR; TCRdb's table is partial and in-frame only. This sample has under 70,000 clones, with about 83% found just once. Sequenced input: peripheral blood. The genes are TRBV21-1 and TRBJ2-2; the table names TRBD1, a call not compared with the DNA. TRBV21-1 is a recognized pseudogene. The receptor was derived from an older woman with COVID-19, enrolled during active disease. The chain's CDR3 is CASSAKRETGGVTGELFF. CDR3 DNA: TGTGCCAGCAGCGCTAAAAGGGAGACAGGGGGCGTCACCGGGGAGCTGTTTTTT.